The present TCR beta chain was sequenced within a study of human T cells and chemical hapten exposure. Study-wide context: Weekly diphenylcyclopropenone doses were given to patients' scalps across the approximately 25-week study. Study-level results: Because they had alopecia, donors may respond immunologically unlike healthy people. Among TCRs, those above 1 in 1000 frequency were unaffected by DPC sensitization.

Germline V CDR1 and CDR2: LGHDT, YNNKEL (reference sequence). The length of the CDR3 is 17 residues. The V and J ends lost 1 base and 2 bases respectively, with 15 bases between them. MiXCR was run by TCRdb on the RACE reads, yielding one entry per CDR3 protein. The data show around 110,000 distinct CDR3 sequences, 12% seen once. The time point denotes: pre-sensitization, week 0. As to treatment: therapeutic diphenylcyclopropenone sensitization with weekly scalp DPC. In its sample, this clonotype was seen a few times. Its antigen is undetermined. This chain connects TRBV3-1 to TRBJ1-5, with D perhaps TRBD1 (6 bases). This clonotype was obtained from a woman in her 50s with alopecia areata. Some clones in this sample may be carry-over from other donors' samples. The material sequenced was whole blood, taken in connection with sensitization to the hapten diphenylcyclopropenone (DPC). The chain's CDR3 is CASSQAGSRGGNQPQHF. The CDR3 DNA sequence: TGTGCCAGCAGCCAAGCAGGGTCCAGGGGCGGCAATCAGCCCCAGCATTTT.